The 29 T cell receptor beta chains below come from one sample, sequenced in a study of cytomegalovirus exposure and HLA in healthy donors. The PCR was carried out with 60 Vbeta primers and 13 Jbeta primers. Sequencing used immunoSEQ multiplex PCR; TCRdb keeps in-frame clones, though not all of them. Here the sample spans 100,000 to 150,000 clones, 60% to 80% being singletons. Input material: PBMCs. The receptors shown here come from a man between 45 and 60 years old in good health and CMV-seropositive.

CDR3 nucleotides: TGTGCCAGCAGTTTTAGCGGGGCCGGGGAGCTGTTTTTT. Amino acid sequence: CASSFSGAGELFF. The rearrangement joins TRBV6-5 to TRBJ2-2; TRBD2 agrees at 8 bases. After removal of 4 bases from V and 6 bases from J, the junction contained 1 base not matched to a gene. In germline, CDR1 is MNHEY, CDR2 SVGAGI. The length of the CDR3 is 13 residues.

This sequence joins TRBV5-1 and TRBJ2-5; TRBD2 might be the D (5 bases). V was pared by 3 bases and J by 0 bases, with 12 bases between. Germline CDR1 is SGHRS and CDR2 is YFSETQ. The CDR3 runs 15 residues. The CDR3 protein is CASSWSGRYQETQYF. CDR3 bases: TGCGCCAGCAGCTGGAGCGGTCGGTACCAAGAGACCCAGTACTTC.

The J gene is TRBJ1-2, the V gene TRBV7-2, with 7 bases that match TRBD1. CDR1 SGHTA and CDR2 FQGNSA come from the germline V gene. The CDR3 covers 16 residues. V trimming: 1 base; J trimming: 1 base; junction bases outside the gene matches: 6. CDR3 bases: TGTGCCAGCAGCTTAGATGCGACAGGGAGTAACTATGGCTACACCTTC. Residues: CASSLDATGSNYGYTF.

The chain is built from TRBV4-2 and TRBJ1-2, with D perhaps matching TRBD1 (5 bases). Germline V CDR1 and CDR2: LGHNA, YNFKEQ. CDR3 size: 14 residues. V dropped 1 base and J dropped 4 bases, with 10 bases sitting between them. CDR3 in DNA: TGTGCCAGCAGCCAAGCTACAGGTCCCTATGGCTACACCTTC. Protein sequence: CASSQATGPYGYTF.

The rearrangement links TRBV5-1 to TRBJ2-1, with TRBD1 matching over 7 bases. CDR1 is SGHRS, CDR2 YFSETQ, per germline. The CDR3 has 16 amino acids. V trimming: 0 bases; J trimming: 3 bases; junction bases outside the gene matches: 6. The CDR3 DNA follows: TGCGCCAGCAGCTTGGGACAGGGCTCCCACTACAATGAGCAGTTCTTC. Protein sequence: CASSLGQGSHYNEQFF.

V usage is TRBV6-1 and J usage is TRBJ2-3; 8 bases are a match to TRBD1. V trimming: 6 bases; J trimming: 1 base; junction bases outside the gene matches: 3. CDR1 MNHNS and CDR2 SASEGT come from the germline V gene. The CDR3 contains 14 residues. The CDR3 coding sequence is TGTGCCAGCAGCCAACAGGGGGGCACAGATACGCAGTATTTT. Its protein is CASSQQGGTDTQYF.

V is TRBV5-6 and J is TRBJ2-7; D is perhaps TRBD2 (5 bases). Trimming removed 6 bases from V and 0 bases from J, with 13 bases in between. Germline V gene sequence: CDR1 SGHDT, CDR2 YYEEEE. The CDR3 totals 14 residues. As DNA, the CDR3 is TGTGCCAGCACTCCCCGGGGTTCCTCCTACGAGCAGTACTTC. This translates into CASTPRGSSYEQYF.

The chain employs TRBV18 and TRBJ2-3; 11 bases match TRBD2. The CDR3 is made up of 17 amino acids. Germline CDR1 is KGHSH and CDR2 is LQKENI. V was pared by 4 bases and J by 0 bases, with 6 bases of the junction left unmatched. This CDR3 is CASSLQTSGASTDTQYF. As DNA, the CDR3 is TGTGCCAGCTCACTCCAGACTAGCGGGGCTAGCACAGATACGCAGTATTTT. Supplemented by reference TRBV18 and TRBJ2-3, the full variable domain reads NAGVMQNPRHLVRRRGQEARLRCSPMKGHSHVYWYRQLPEEGLKFMVYLQKENIIDESGMPKERFSAEFPKEGPSILRIQQVVRGDSAAYFCASSLQTSGASTDTQYFGPGTRLTVL.

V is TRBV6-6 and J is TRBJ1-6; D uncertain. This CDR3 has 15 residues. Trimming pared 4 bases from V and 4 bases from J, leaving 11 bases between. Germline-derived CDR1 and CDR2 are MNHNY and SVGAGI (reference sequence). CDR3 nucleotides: TGTGCCAGCAGTTTAAGTCCCGAGTATAATTCACCCCTCCACTTT. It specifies CASSLSPEYNSPLHF.

The CDR3 region has the DNA TGTGCCAGCAGCTCCGGACTAGCGGGGACTGAGCAGTTCTTC. Amino acids: CASSSGLAGTEQFF. The chain has TRBV7-9 and TRBJ2-1; TRBD2 agrees at 12 bases. The germline gives CDR1 SEHNR, CDR2 FQNEAQ (reference sequence). The CDR3 extends over 14 amino acids. V lost 4 bases to trimming and J lost 9 bases; unmatched junction nucleotides: 4.

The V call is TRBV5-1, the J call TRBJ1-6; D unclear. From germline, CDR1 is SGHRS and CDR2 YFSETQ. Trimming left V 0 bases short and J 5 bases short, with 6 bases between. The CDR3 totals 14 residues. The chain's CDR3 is CASSLGQNNSPLHF. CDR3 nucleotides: TGCGCCAGCAGCTTGGGGCAAAATAATTCACCCCTCCACTTT.

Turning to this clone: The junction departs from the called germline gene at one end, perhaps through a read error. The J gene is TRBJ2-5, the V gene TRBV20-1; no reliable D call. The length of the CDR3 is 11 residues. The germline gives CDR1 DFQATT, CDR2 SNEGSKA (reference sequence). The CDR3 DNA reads TGCAGTGCTCCTCTCTTAGAGGCCCAGTACTTC. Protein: CSAPLLEAQYF.

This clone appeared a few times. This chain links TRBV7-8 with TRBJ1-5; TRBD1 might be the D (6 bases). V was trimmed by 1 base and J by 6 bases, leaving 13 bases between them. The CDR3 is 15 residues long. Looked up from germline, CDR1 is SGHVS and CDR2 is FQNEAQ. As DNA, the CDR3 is TGTGCCAGCAGCTTAGAAGGTAACAGGGTTCAGCCCCAGCATTTT. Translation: CASSLEGNRVQPQHF.

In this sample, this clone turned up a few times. CDR3 sequence reads: CASSSNRVYDGYTF. In nucleotides, the CDR3 is TGTGCCAGCAGCTCGAACAGGGTTTACGATGGCTACACCTTC. The chain combines TRBV7-9 with TRBJ1-2; TRBD1 might be the D (6 bases). CDR1 is SEHNR and CDR2 is FQNEAQ in the germline V gene (reference sequence). This CDR3 spans 14 amino acids. With 4 bases removed from V and 6 bases from J, the gap between germline ends came to 15 bases.

This CDR3 reads CSVEPSGGTEAFF. The CDR3 DNA sequence: TGCAGCGTTGAACCCTCGGGTGGGACTGAAGCTTTCTTT. The chain couples TRBV29-1 to TRBJ1-1, with no clear D. The CDR3 extends over 13 amino acids. The germline V gene encodes CDR1 SQVTM and CDR2 ANQGSEA. The V end was cut by 2 bases, the J end by 5 bases, with 12 bases between.

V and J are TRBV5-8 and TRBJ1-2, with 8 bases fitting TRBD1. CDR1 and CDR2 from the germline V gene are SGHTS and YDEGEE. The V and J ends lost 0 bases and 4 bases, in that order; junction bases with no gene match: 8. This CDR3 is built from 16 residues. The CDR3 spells CASSLEAGGYSYGYTF. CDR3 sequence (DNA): TGTGCCAGCAGCTTGGAGGCAGGGGGCTACAGCTATGGCTACACCTTC.

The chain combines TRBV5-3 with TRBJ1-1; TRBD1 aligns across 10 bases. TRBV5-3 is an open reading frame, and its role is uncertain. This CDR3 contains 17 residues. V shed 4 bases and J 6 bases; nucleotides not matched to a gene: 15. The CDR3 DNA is TGTGCCAGAAGCCTATGGACAGGGGGTTGGATAGGGGCTGAAGCTTTCTTT. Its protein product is CARSLWTGGWIGAEAFF.

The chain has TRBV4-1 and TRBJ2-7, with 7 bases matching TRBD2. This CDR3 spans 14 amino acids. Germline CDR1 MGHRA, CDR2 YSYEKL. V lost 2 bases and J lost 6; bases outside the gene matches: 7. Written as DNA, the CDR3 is TGCGCCAGCAGCCAAAGGGTGCGGGGGAGCGAGCAGTACTTC. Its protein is CASSQRVRGSEQYF.

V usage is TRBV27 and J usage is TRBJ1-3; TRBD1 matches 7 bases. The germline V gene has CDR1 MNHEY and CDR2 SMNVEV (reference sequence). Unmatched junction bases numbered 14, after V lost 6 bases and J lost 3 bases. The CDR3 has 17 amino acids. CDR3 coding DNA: TGTGCCAGCAGGGGGGCCTCTGAGACAGGGAGTGGAAACACCATATATTTT. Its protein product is CASRGASETGSGNTIYF.

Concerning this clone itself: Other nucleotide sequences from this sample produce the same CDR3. This CDR3 is CASLRDSNSPLHF. DNA for the CDR3: TGTGCCAGCTTGCGGGACAGCAATTCACCCCTCCACTTT. The chain couples TRBV2 to TRBJ1-6; 7 nucleotides match TRBD1. The germline CDR1 and CDR2 sequences are SNHLY and FYNNEI. The V gene end was trimmed by 8 bases and the J gene end by 7 bases; junction bases not matched to a gene: 5. The CDR3 sequence is 13 residues long.

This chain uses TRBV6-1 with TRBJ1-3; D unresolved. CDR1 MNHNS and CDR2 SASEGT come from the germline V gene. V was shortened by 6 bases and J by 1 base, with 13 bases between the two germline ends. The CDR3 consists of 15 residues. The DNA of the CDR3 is TGTGCCAGCAGGGCGGGGTTAAATTCTGGAAACACCATATATTTT. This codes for CASRAGLNSGNTIYF.

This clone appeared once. CDR3 sequence reads: CASSTGTGLYGYTF. CDR3 nucleotides: TGTGCCAGCAGCACTGGGACAGGTCTCTATGGCTACACCTTC. The chain links TRBV5-5 to TRBJ1-2; the match to TRBD1 covers 8 bases. After removal of 4 bases from V and 4 bases from J, the junction contained 6 bases not matched to a gene. This CDR3 has 14 residues. Germline loops: CDR1 SGHKS, CDR2 YYEKEE (reference sequence).

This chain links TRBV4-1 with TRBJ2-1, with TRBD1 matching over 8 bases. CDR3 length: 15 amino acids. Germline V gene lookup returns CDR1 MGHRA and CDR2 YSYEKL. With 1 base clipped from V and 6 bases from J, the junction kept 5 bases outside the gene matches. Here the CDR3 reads CASSQATGAGNEQFF. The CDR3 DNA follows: TGCGCCAGCAGCCAAGCGACAGGGGCCGGCAATGAGCAGTTCTTC.

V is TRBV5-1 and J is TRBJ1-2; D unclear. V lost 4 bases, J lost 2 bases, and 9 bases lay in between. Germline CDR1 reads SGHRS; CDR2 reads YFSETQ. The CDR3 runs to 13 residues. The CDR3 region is CASSRLLNYGYTF. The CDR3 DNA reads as TGCGCCAGCAGCCGACTGCTCAACTATGGCTACACCTTC.

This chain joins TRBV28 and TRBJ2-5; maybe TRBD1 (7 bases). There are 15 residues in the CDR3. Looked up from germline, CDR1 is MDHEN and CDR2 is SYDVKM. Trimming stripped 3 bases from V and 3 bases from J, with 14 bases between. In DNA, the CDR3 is TGTGCCAGCAGTTTCCGCGGGACAGCCGAAGAGACCCAGTACTTC. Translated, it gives CASSFRGTAEETQYF.

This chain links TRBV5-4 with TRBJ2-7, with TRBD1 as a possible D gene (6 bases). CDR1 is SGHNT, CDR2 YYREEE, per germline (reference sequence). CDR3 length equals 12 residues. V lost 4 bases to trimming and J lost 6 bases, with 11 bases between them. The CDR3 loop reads CASSLDRAEQYF. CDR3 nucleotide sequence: TGTGCCAGCAGCCTGGACAGAGCCGAGCAGTACTTC.

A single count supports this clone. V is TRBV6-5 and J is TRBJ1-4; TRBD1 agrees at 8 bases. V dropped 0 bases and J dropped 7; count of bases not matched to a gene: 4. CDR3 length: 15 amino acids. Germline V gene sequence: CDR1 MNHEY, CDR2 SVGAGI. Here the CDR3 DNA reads TGTGCCAGCAGTTACTCCTGGACAGGGCGTGAAAAACTGTTTTTT. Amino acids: CASSYSWTGREKLFF.

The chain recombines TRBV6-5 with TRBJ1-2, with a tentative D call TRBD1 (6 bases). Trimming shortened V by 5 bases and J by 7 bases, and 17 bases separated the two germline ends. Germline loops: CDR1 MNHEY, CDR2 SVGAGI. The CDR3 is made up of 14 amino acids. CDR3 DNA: TGTGCCAGCAGTCCGCGGGGGGGGGCAATTGGCTACACCTTC. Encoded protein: CASSPRGGAIGYTF.

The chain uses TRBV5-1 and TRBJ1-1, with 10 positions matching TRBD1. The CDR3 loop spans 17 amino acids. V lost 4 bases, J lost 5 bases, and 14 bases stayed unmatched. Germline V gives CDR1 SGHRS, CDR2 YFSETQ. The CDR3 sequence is CASSQRRGQGEGTEAFF. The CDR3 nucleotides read TGCGCCAGCAGCCAACGACGAGGACAGGGGGAGGGTACTGAAGCTTTCTTT.